The clone carrying this T cell receptor (beta chain) has a handful of counts. This sample is part of a study of radiotherapy plus CTLA-4 blockade in lung cancer. Assay: immunoSEQ multiplex PCR; the TCRdb copy retains only in-frame clones and omits some. The sample records 35,000 to 55,000 clones, roughly three quarters being singletons. The receptor was isolated from a human donor with non-small cell lung cancer whose response to radiotherapy plus ipilimumab could not be evaluated. The sequencing here drew on peripheral blood, taken from a patient treated with radiotherapy plus ipilimumab.

The CDR3 nucleotides read TGTGCCAGCAGCTTAGTAACAGGCACAGATACGCAGTATTTT. It is translated as CASSLVTGTDTQYF. The chain uses TRBV7-9 and TRBJ2-3; D is ambiguous. CDR1 and CDR2 (germline): SEHNR, FQNEAQ (reference sequence). This CDR3 region has 14 residues. The germline V and J ends were trimmed by 1 base and 1 base, with 6 bases remaining between them.